This TCR beta chain derives from a study of T-cell reconstitution after alpha-beta-depleted transplantation in children. Study results and caveats: In patients about two months after transplant, alpha-beta T cells reportedly arose from several hundred expanded graft clones. It was newly produced T cells that mostly accounted for T-cell counts and diversity one year after transplant.

This clonotype was counted a few times. Its antigen is undetermined. The authors prepared the TCRbeta library with unique molecular identifiers. TCRdb analysed the PCR reads with MiXCR anew, one entry per CDR3 protein. The data contain a few hundred thousand distinct CDR3 sequences, over 10% of them singletons. The junction had 16 bases not matched to a gene; V was cut back by 2 bases and J by 7 bases. The germline V gene encodes CDR1 DFQATT and CDR2 SNEGSKA (reference sequence). The CDR3 has 17 amino acids. This TCR derives from a male patient younger than 18 who had a stem cell transplant for acute myeloid leukemia, so the T cells may come from the graft donor. Material: PBMCs, mostly from graft donor cells, obtained 360 days after TCRalphabeta/CD19-depleted stem cell transplant. This chain connects TRBV20-1 to TRBJ2-1; 8 bases match TRBD2. In DNA form, the CDR3 reads TGCAGTGCTAGACCCTCCGTGGGGGCGGGAGGCGGTAATGAGCAGTTCTTC. This encodes CSARPSVGAGGGNEQFF.